Sequencing of this TCR beta chain was carried out in a study of beta chain features in type 1 diabetes. Points on this clone: The antigen is undetermined.

The study's findings and limits: A closer apparent resemblance between naive, central memory and Treg TCRB repertoires was seen in patients than in healthy donors. Insertion counts at VDJ junctions were lower in type 1 diabetes patients, who also showed more deletions there. Across all four CD4+ subsets, people with type 1 diabetes showed modestly shorter TCRB CDR3s.

Only one heparinised blood draw was taken per donor, and its volume averaged about 120 mL. All sorted populations exceeded 95% purity. The sequenced template was cDNA made from the entire isolated RNA. Repertoires were generated with immunoSEQ multiplex PCR, while TCRdb's copy carries only in-frame clones and drops some. Among more than 250,000 clones listed, 14% to 15% were seen once. The sequence was collected from a man aged 18 to 29 with type 1 diabetes. Sequenced input: naive CD4+ T cells from blood.

CDR3 residues: CAWSVGGASGNTIYF. CDR3 DNA sequence: TGTGCCTGGAGTGTAGGGGGGGCTTCTGGAAACACCATATATTTT. The rearrangement uses TRBV30 and TRBJ1-3, with a possible D match to TRBD1 (6 bases). Trimming stripped 0 bases from V and 1 base from J, with 10 bases between. Germline V gives CDR1 GTSNPN, CDR2 SVGIG (reference sequence). The length of the CDR3 is 15 residues.